This T cell receptor beta chain was recorded in a study of siplizumab effects on memory and regulatory T cells. Here immunoSEQ multiplex PCR was the method, and the copy in TCRdb shows in-frame clones only, minus some. The profile shows about 100,000 clones, around 90% of them singletons. The germline CDR1 and CDR2 sequences are SGHRS and YFSETQ. The CDR3 sequence is 16 residues long. J lost 1 base, V lost 4 bases, and 6 bases had no gene match. The source material was non-Treg CD4+ T cells sorted from blood. The chain has TRBV5-1 and TRBJ2-1, with 9 bases aligning to TRBD1. The clonotype comes from a human donor in good health. The CDR3 loop reads CASSPGGTGSYNEQFF. DNA for the CDR3: TGCGCCAGCAGCCCAGGGGGGACAGGGTCCTACAATGAGCAGTTCTTC.